These 27 T cell receptor beta chains came from one sample sequenced in a study of breast tumors, draining lymph nodes, adjacent tissues. TCRdb reprocessed the multiplex PCR reads with MiXCR, giving one entry per CDR3 protein. The repertoire holds some 150,000 distinct CDR3 sequences, with roughly a third as singletons. The lymph nodes were axillary draining lymph nodes from breast cancer patients. What was sequenced was axillary lymph node tissue. These receptors came from a female donor with breast cancer. Some clones in this sample may be carry-over from other donors' samples.

This clonotype was seen repeatedly, ten times or more. This chain links TRBV20-1 with TRBJ1-4; D might be TRBD1 (5 bases). Per the germline V gene, CDR1 is DFQATT and CDR2 is SNEGSKA (reference sequence). V dropped 5 bases and J dropped 4 bases, with 14 bases sitting between them. The CDR3 is made up of 14 amino acids. CDR3 bases: TGCAGTGCTTACCCGTCAGGGATTAATGAAAAACTGTTTTTT. It translates to CSAYPSGINEKLFF.

The chain links TRBV2 to TRBJ1-2; 8 nucleotides match TRBD1. V shed 5 bases and J 10 bases; nucleotides not matched to a gene: 36. The CDR3 runs to 22 residues. Germline V CDR1 and CDR2: SNHLY, FYNNEI. The CDR3 sequence: CASSRTGTQLCTSDDAASYYTF. In DNA, the CDR3 is TGTGCCAGCAGTAGGACAGGGACTCAGCTGTGTACCTCAGATGATGCGGCCTCGTACTACACCTTC.

This clonotype has more than one count but fewer than ten. Given a much more abundant clone one base away, this may be a read error. The chain combines TRBV7-2 with TRBJ2-7, with 8 bases that match TRBD2. Per the germline V gene, CDR1 is SGHTA and CDR2 is FQGNSA. The CDR3 is 19 amino acids. Trimming took 2 bases from V and 3 from J; bases not matched to a gene: 18. The CDR3 region is CASSLLPGTRFSQRYEQYF. For the CDR3, the DNA is TGTGCCAGCAGCTTATTACCCGGGACTAGGTTCTCCCAACGCTACGAGCAGTACTTC.

This clonotype occurred many times. The chain has TRBV4-3 and TRBJ2-7, with a tentative D call TRBD1 (5 bases). V lost 1 base, J lost 4 bases, and 8 bases lay in between. Germline values: CDR1 LGHNA, CDR2 YSLEER. The CDR3 consists of 13 residues. The CDR3 DNA sequence: TGCGCCAGCAGCCAAGCACAGGCTTACGAGCAGTACTTC. This sequence encodes CASSQAQAYEQYF.

This clonotype was seen ten or more times. V and J are TRBV7-9 and TRBJ2-3; TRBD2 might be the D (6 bases). Deletions cut 1 base from V and 3 bases from J, with 11 bases between. CDR1 is SEHNR, CDR2 FQNEAQ, per germline (reference sequence). The CDR3 totals 15 residues. DNA of the CDR3: TGTGCCAGCAGCTTAGGGGCGGGGTGGACAGATACGCAGTATTTT. Protein: CASSLGAGWTDTQYF.

This clonotype has a count of ten or more. V gene TRBV20-1 combines with J gene TRBJ2-1; D ambiguous. Germline V lookup: CDR1 DFQATT, CDR2 SNEGSKA (reference sequence). The CDR3 has 16 residues. V lost 0 bases, J lost 8 bases, and 20 bases lay in between. The CDR3 region is CSARDRNGPRFDEQFF. DNA of the CDR3: TGCAGTGCTAGAGATCGTAACGGTCCCAGGTTCGATGAGCAGTTCTTC.

The chain couples TRBV30 to TRBJ1-1; TRBD1 is a possible D gene (5 bases). Germline CDR1 GTSNPN, CDR2 SVGIG (reference sequence). The CDR3 length is 14 residues. The V end lost 4 bases, the J end lost 4 bases, and 16 bases lay between the germline ends. In DNA form, the CDR3 reads TGTGCCTGGAAGGGGATCGAGGAATTCACTGAAGCTTTCTTT. This translates into CAWKGIEEFTEAFF.

In this sample, this clonotype turned up many times. The chain uses TRBV27 and TRBJ1-4, with D possibly being TRBD1 (5 bases). Between the trimmed V and J ends, which lost 3 bases and 6 bases, there was a span of 17 bases. CDR3 size: 16 residues. Germline V CDR1 and CDR2: MNHEY, SMNVEV (reference sequence). Written as DNA, the CDR3 is TGTGCCAGCAGTTTGACCAGCGGGGACCTTCATGAAAAACTGTTTTTT. Its translation: CASSLTSGDLHEKLFF.

Of note for this clonotype: A much larger clonotype is one base distant, so this may be a read error. This chain links TRBV6-5 with TRBJ2-7, with a weak D call TRBD2 (5 bases). Germline values: CDR1 MNHEY, CDR2 SVGAGI. V was shortened by 7 bases and J by 0 bases, with 16 bases between the two germline ends. The CDR3 extends over 15 amino acids. CDR3 DNA sequence: TGTGCCAGCACCCGGACTGGAAGAAGCTCCTACGAGCAGTACTTC. Residues: CASTRTGRSSYEQYF.

This clonotype was counted ten times or more. The chain carries TRBV6-5 and TRBJ2-3; D is uncertain. Trimming pared 5 bases from V and 2 bases from J, leaving 17 bases between. The CDR3 covers 16 residues. CDR1 is MNHEY and CDR2 is SVGAGI in the germline V gene. DNA of the CDR3: TGTGCCAGCAGTATTTCCGGTCCTGCCTTCACAGATACGCAGTATTTT. It yields the protein CASSISGPAFTDTQYF.

This chain joins TRBV5-5 and TRBJ1-6; TRBD1 is a possible D gene (5 bases). This CDR3 has 15 residues. V lost 4 bases to trimming and J lost 7 bases, with 15 bases between them. Looked up from germline, CDR1 is SGHKS and CDR2 is YYEKEE (reference sequence). The CDR3 nucleotides are TGTGCCAGCAGCCCGCGGGGGGTAGAGAATTCACCCCTCCACTTT. It encodes CASSPRGVENSPLHF.

Concerning this clonotype itself: It is likely a read error, because the conserved phenylalanine at the end of the CDR3 is missing. The rearrangement uses TRBV28 and TRBJ2-3; D could derive from TRBD1 or TRBD2 (5 bases each). Germline CDR1 is MDHEN and CDR2 is SYDVKM. Trimming removed 4 bases from V and 2 bases from J, with 10 bases in between. The CDR3 extends over 14 amino acids. The CDR3 protein is CASSSGTSTDTQYS. The CDR3 nucleotides read TGTGCCAGCAGTTCCGGGACCTCCACAGATACGCAGTATTCT.

The sample holds a few counts of this clonotype. Just one base apart from a much larger clone, this may be a read error. The CDR3 reads CASSVGRWGQETSEQYF. The CDR3 nucleotides are TGTGCCAGCAGCGTAGGAAGGTGGGGACAGGAGACCTCCGAGCAGTACTTC. V is TRBV9 and J is TRBJ2-7; 8 bases are a match to TRBD1. The germline gives CDR1 SGDLS, CDR2 YYNGEE. The CDR3 covers 17 residues. V gave up 0 bases and J gave up 6 bases; unmatched junction bases: 14. Complete variable domain (other parts from reference TRBV9 and TRBJ2-7): DSGVTQTPKHLITATGQRVTLRCSPRSGDLSVYWYQQSLDQGLQFLIQYYNGEERAKGNILERFSAQQFPDLHSELNLSSLELGDSALYFCASSVGRWGQETSEQYFGPGTRLTVT.

This clonotype was picked up many times. The V gene is TRBV19, the J gene TRBJ2-2, with 11 bases lining up with TRBD2. Germline trimming cut 1 base from V and 0 bases from J; bases unmatched to any gene: 7. The V gene's germline CDR1 is LNHDA and CDR2 SQIVND (reference sequence). This CDR3 has 19 residues. CDR3 loop: CASSIGSGGAYANTGELFF. The DNA of the CDR3 is TGTGCCAGTAGTATAGGTAGCGGGGGGGCTTACGCGAACACCGGGGAGCTGTTTTTT. The full variable domain, completed using reference TRBV19 and TRBJ2-2, is DGGITQSPKYLFRKEGQNVTLSCEQNLNHDAMYWYRQDPGQGLRLIYYSQIVNDFQKGDIAEGYSVSREKKESFPLTVTSAQKNPTAFYLCASSIGSGGAYANTGELFFGEGSRLTVL.

This chain joins TRBV6-1 and TRBJ1-1; no firm D call. The length of the CDR3 is 14 residues. Per germline, CDR1 MNHNS and CDR2 SASEGT. V lost 3 bases to trimming and J lost 0 bases, with 8 bases between them. The CDR3 nucleotides are TGTGCCAGCAGTGAGATGGGGTTGAACACTGAAGCTTTCTTT. Translated, it gives CASSEMGLNTEAFF.

As concerns this clonotype: A junction boundary mismatches the germline segment, possibly from a read error. The rearrangement links TRBV5-1 to TRBJ1-1; 9 bases map to TRBD1. From germline, CDR1 is SGHRS and CDR2 YFSETQ. The CDR3 length is 14 residues. In DNA form, the CDR3 reads TGCGCCAGCAGCGCTCGGACAGGGGACACTGAAGCTTCCTTT. Translation: CASSARTGDTEASF. The whole variable domain, filled in from reference TRBV5-1 and TRBJ1-1, reads KAGVTQTPRYLIKTRGQQVTLSCSPISGHRSVSWYQQTPGQGLQFLFEYFSETQRNKGNFPGRFSGRQFSNSRSEMNVSTLELGDSALYLCASSARTGDTEASFGQGTRLTVV.

This clonotype was picked up many times. This chain joins TRBV9 and TRBJ2-2; no clear D gene. Looked up from germline, CDR1 is SGDLS and CDR2 is YYNGEE. This CDR3 spans 13 amino acids. V lost 3 bases to trimming and J lost 6 bases, with 9 bases between them. The CDR3 DNA sequence: TGTGCCAGCAGCGAAGGAAGAGCCGGGGAGCTGTTTTTT. It yields the protein CASSEGRAGELFF. The full variable domain, in which reference TRBV9 and TRBJ2-2 provide the parts outside the CDR3, is DSGVTQTPKHLITATGQRVTLRCSPRSGDLSVYWYQQSLDQGLQFLIQYYNGEERAKGNILERFSAQQFPDLHSELNLSSLELGDSALYFCASSEGRAGELFFGEGSRLTVL.

This clonotype was found once. V and J are TRBV6-5 and TRBJ1-4; D gene ambiguous. The CDR3 is 20 residues long. Per germline, CDR1 MNHEY and CDR2 SVGAGI. The V and J ends lost 6 bases and 0 bases respectively, with 26 bases between them. The CDR3 sequence is CASSFVHRADQITTNEKLFF. Here the CDR3 DNA reads TGTGCCAGCAGCTTTGTTCATAGAGCCGATCAGATAACAACTAATGAAAAACTGTTTTTT.

This clonotype was detected only a few times. This may be a read error: a much more frequent sequence differs by one nucleotide. The CDR3 ends on some other residue instead of the conserved phenylalanine or tryptophan, so this is likely a read error. The chain joins TRBV12-3 or TRBV12-4 to TRBJ1-5, with 11 positions matching TRBD1. V dropped 6 bases and J dropped 7; count of bases not matched to a gene: 11. This CDR3 is built from 16 residues. This CDR3 is CASRGGQGAGKQPQHL. The CDR3 DNA is TGTGCCAGCAGGGGAGGACAGGGGGCCGGTAAGCAGCCCCAGCATCTT.

This clonotype was found once. Compared with germline, one end of the junction differs, possibly owing to a read error. V and J are TRBV7-7 and TRBJ2-2, with D uncertain. The CDR3 sequence is 13 residues long. CDR1 is SSHAT, CDR2 FNYEAQ, per germline (reference sequence). CDR3 sequence: CASSFVTAGELFF. CDR3 DNA: TGTGCTAGCAGCTTTGTTACCGCCGGGGAGCTGTTTTTT.

This clonotype was observed at least ten times. V and J are TRBV7-2 and TRBJ2-5; D call uncertain. The germline CDR1 and CDR2 sequences are SGHTA and FQGNSA. The length of the CDR3 is 11 residues. V was pared by 8 bases and J by 5 bases, with 9 bases between. CDR3 coding DNA: TGTGCCAGCTCACCACGGGAGACCCAGTACTTC. This translates into CASSPRETQYF.

This chain links TRBV12-3 or TRBV12-4 with TRBJ2-1; TRBD2 matches 8 bases. CDR3 length: 18 amino acids. V lost 3 bases, J lost 0 bases, and 10 bases stayed unmatched. The CDR3 nucleotides are TGTGCCAGCAGTTTGGTAGCGGGGTCGCGTAGCTCCTACAATGAGCAGTTCTTC. Amino acid sequence: CASSLVAGSRSSYNEQFF.

The rearrangement uses TRBV7-9 and TRBJ1-4; unclear D gene. This CDR3 comprises 16 residues. Germline CDR1 SEHNR, CDR2 FQNEAQ (reference sequence). Deletions cut 1 base from V and 3 bases from J, with 12 bases between. The CDR3 spells CASSLDRVEANEKLFF. In DNA form, the CDR3 reads TGTGCCAGCAGCTTAGACCGGGTCGAAGCTAATGAAAAACTGTTTTTT.

The rearrangement uses TRBV6-6 and TRBJ1-1; D unresolved. Trimming pared 4 bases from V and 6 bases from J, leaving 12 bases between. The CDR3 loop spans 13 amino acids. Germline values: CDR1 MNHNY, CDR2 SVGAGI (reference sequence). The DNA for the CDR3 is TGTGCCAGCAGTTTATCGGTCGGAGCTGAAGCTTTCTTT. Its protein product is CASSLSVGAEAFF.

This clonotype was counted many times. The chain uses TRBV6-1 and TRBJ1-4; D not resolved. V shed 4 bases and J shed 8 bases, with 17 bases lying between them. Germline V gene sequence: CDR1 MNHNS, CDR2 SASEGT. The CDR3 covers 15 residues. The CDR3 loop is CASSATGLLKEKLFF. CDR3 nucleotides: TGTGCCAGCAGTGCGACGGGTCTCCTTAAAGAAAAACTGTTTTTT.

This chain uses TRBV6-1 with TRBJ2-3; 10 nucleotides agree with TRBD2. The CDR3 is 14 residues long. The germline CDR1 and CDR2 sequences are MNHNS and SASEGT. V lost 7 bases to trimming and J lost 5 bases; unmatched junction nucleotides: 6. Here the CDR3 DNA reads TGTGCCAGCAAGGCGGCTAGCGGGAGAGATACGCAGTATTTT. Residues: CASKAASGRDTQYF.

The chain couples TRBV27 to TRBJ2-1; D may match TRBD1 or TRBD2 (7 bases each). This CDR3 has 18 amino acids. Germline V gives CDR1 MNHEY, CDR2 SMNVEV (reference sequence). V dropped 4 bases and J dropped 0 bases, with 19 bases sitting between them. The CDR3 coding sequence is TGTGCCAGCAGTTGGCCTTGGGGAGGGACAGACTCCTACAATGAGCAGTTCTTC. Its translation is CASSWPWGGTDSYNEQFF.